The present entry profiles one T cell receptor (beta chain) with its context. This entry comes from a study of post-analysis software for immune sequencing data. Included in the TCR beta cDNA libraries were unique molecular identifiers. TCRdb reanalysed the PCR reads using MiXCR and keeps one entry per CDR3 protein. The sample lists over 150,000 distinct CDR3 sequences, 35% to 40% seen once, with approximately 30% in the top ten. The source of this sequence is a girl under 18 with multiple sclerosis. The sample in question was blood, obtained after autologous hematopoietic stem cell transplantation.

The DNA for the CDR3 is TGTGCCAGCACCCACTTCTCCGAGCAGTACTTC. Amino acid sequence: CASTHFSEQYF. This chain connects TRBV6-2 or TRBV6-3 to TRBJ2-5, with D uncertain. With the DNA end fitting TRBJ2-7 better, the J assignment may be wrong. Per the germline V gene, CDR1 is MNHEY and CDR2 is SVGEGT. The CDR3 is 11 amino acids.